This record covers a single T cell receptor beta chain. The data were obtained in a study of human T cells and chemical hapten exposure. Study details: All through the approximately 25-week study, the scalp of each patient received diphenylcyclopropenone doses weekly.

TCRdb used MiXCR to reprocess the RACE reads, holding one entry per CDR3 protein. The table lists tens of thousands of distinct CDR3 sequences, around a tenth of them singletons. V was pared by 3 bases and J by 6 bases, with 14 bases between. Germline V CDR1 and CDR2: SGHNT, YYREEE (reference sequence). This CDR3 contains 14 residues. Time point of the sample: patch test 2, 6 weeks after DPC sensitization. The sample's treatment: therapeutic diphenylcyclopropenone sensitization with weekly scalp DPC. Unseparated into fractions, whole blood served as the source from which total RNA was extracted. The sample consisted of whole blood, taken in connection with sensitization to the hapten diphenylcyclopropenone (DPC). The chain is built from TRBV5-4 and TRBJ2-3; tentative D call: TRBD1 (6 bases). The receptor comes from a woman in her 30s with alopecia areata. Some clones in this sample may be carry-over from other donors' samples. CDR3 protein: CASSSEGGSDTQYF. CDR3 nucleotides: TGTGCCAGCAGCTCAGAAGGGGGATCGGATACGCAGTATTTT.